These 18 T cell receptor beta chains were sequenced from one sample in a study of cytomegalovirus exposure and HLA in healthy donors. 60 Vbeta and 13 Jbeta primers were used in PCR. The protocol was immunoSEQ multiplex PCR, while the TCRdb copy is restricted to in-frame clones and leaves out a portion. The data show some 77,000 clones, with roughly three quarters seen just once and around 25% held by the top ten. The sequencing sample was made of PBMCs. Receptors originate from a woman between 45 and 60 years old in good health and CMV-seropositive.

In its sample, this clone was seen once. The chain couples TRBV2 to TRBJ2-3, with TRBD2 matching over 10 bases. The germline CDR1 and CDR2 sequences are SNHLY and FYNNEI. This CDR3 has 15 amino acids. V trimming: 8 bases; J trimming: 0 bases; junction bases outside the gene matches: 5. The CDR3 coding sequence is TGTGCCAGCCGAAGACTAGCGGGCAGCACAGATACGCAGTATTTT. It codes for CASRRLAGSTDTQYF.

The genes are TRBV5-6 and TRBJ2-1, with D possibly matching TRBD1 (5 bases). CDR3 length: 15 amino acids. Per the germline V gene, CDR1 is SGHDT and CDR2 is YYEEEE. V was trimmed by 1 base and J by 3 bases, leaving 11 bases between them. For the CDR3, the DNA is TGTGCCAGCAGCTTGTTCGCAGGGCTCTACAATGAGCAGTTCTTC. It encodes CASSLFAGLYNEQFF. Full variable domain (missing parts from reference TRBV5-6 and TRBJ2-1): DAGVTQSPTHLIKTRGQQVTLRCSPKSGHDTVSWYQQALGQGPQFIFQYYEEEERQRGNFPDRFSGHQFPNYSSELNVNALLLGDSALYLCASSLFAGLYNEQFFGPGTRLTVL.

The rearrangement uses TRBV7-8 and TRBJ1-3, with 7 bases lining up with TRBD1. V gave up 1 base and J gave up 5 bases; unmatched junction bases: 8. CDR1 and CDR2 (germline): SGHVS, FQNEAQ. The CDR3 is 16 amino acids. CDR3 protein: CASSLVPVTGRNTIYF. In DNA, the CDR3 is TGTGCCAGCAGCTTAGTACCAGTGACAGGGCGAAACACCATATATTTT.

The CDR3 DNA sequence: TGTGCCAGCAGCCCGGGACTCCTGAACACTGAAGCTTTCTTT. Translating it yields CASSPGLLNTEAFF. The chain recombines TRBV27 with TRBJ1-1; TRBD1 might be the D (5 bases). Trimming shortened V by 6 bases and J by 0 bases, and 11 bases separated the two germline ends. The CDR3 consists of 14 residues. In germline, CDR1 is MNHEY, CDR2 SMNVEV (reference sequence).

The chain combines TRBV6-5 with TRBJ2-1; D perhaps matches TRBD2 (6 bases). V lost 2 bases and J 3 bases, leaving 14 bases between the germline ends. CDR1 is MNHEY, CDR2 SVGAGI, per germline. This CDR3 spans 16 amino acids. CDR3: CASSYTPGVYYNEQFF. The CDR3, as DNA: TGTGCCAGCAGTTACACCCCGGGGGTGTACTACAATGAGCAGTTCTTC.

This clone was observed a few times. No DNA is shown, since the ends of the CDR3 on it are uncertain; the CDR3 is the one TCRdb lists. The chain uses TRBV21-1 and TRBJ1-2; no check of the table's D call, TRBD1, against the DNA was made. TRBV21-1 is a known pseudogene. The CDR3 spans 17 residues, counting both ends. CDR3 region: CASSKVGTGTGGYGYTF.

The V call is TRBV9, the J call TRBJ1-1; tentatively, D is TRBD1 (6 bases). The CDR3 spans 15 residues. V was shortened by 0 bases and J by 5 bases, with 14 bases between the two germline ends. Looked up from germline, CDR1 is SGDLS and CDR2 is YYNGEE. This CDR3 is CASSVAGGGGTEAFF. CDR3 DNA: TGTGCCAGCAGCGTAGCTGGAGGGGGAGGGACTGAAGCTTTCTTT.

Comments on this clone: The conserved phenylalanine or tryptophan is not found at the CDR3 terminus, so this likely reflects a read error. The chain employs TRBV19 and TRBJ1-2; D is perhaps TRBD1 (6 bases). The CDR3 spans 14 residues. Germline CDR1 LNHDA, CDR2 SQIVND (reference sequence). Trimming took off 3 bases at V and 2 bases at J, with 10 bases between the two ends. CDR3 nucleotide sequence: TGTGCCAGTAGTATCGGACAGACAAACTATGGCTACACCCTC. Its protein product is CASSIGQTNYGYTL.

The genes are TRBV10-3 and TRBJ1-4, with 8 bases aligning to TRBD1. V trimming: 0 bases; J trimming: 11 bases; junction bases outside the gene matches: 8. Germline CDR1 and CDR2: ENHRY and SYGVKD. The CDR3 loop spans 15 amino acids. The CDR3: CAISESDRDVVKLFF. CDR3 DNA sequence: TGTGCCATCAGTGAGTCGGACAGGGATGTCGTGAAACTGTTTTTT.

The rearrangement links TRBV7-2 to TRBJ2-3; the D gene is possibly TRBD2 (6 bases). The CDR3 runs 13 residues. Looked up from germline, CDR1 is SGHTA and CDR2 is FQGNSA. Trimming stripped 3 bases from V and 13 bases from J, with 17 bases between. For the CDR3, the DNA is TGTGCCAGCAGCTTTATGGGGGGAAGGGAAAAGTATTTT. This gives the protein CASSFMGGREKYF.

V usage is TRBV29-1 and J usage is TRBJ1-1; D is unresolved. V was pared by 6 bases and J by 4 bases, with 18 bases between. The CDR3 contains 14 residues. Germline V gene sequence: CDR1 SQVTM, CDR2 ANQGSEA. The CDR3 DNA reads TGCAGCGTCCTGTTCGGGGTGGTCGGCACTGAAGCTTTCTTT. This encodes CSVLFGVVGTEAFF.

The genes are TRBV6-4 and TRBJ1-6; D is perhaps TRBD1 (5 bases). Trimming pared 2 bases from V and 6 bases from J, leaving 17 bases between. The CDR3 is 17 amino acids. The germline CDR1 and CDR2 sequences are MRHNA and SNTAGT. Here the CDR3 DNA reads TGTGCCAGCAGTGACGTCGCCAGGGCTATGTCTAATTCACCCCTCCACTTT. As protein: CASSDVARAMSNSPLHF.

Here the CDR3 DNA reads TGTGCCAGCAGTGAATCTCGACAGGGTACAGATACGCAGTATTTT. Protein product: CASSESRQGTDTQYF. V is TRBV6-1 and J is TRBJ2-3; TRBD1 agrees at 7 bases. V shed 2 bases and J 3 bases; nucleotides not matched to a gene: 5. The germline V gene has CDR1 MNHNS and CDR2 SASEGT. CDR3 length: 15 residues.

This chain links TRBV10-2 with TRBJ1-1; D is uncertain. Germline CDR1 WSHSY, CDR2 SAAADI. V dropped 8 bases and J dropped 7 bases, with 20 bases sitting between them. CDR3 length: 14 residues. The CDR3 region is CASAPGRSGVEAFF. CDR3 nucleotide sequence: TGCGCCAGCGCCCCTGGTCGGTCCGGGGTTGAAGCTTTCTTT.

This chain connects TRBV28 to TRBJ2-7; possibly TRBD2 for D (5 bases). V gave up 7 bases and J gave up 6 bases, with 16 bases separating them. This CDR3 contains 13 residues. Germline V gene sequence: CDR1 MDHEN, CDR2 SYDVKM. This CDR3 reads CASTDSHEGEQYV. The CDR3 DNA is TGTGCCAGCACAGACTCCCATGAGGGCGAGCAGTACGTC.

The V and J genes are TRBV12-5 and TRBJ1-4, with TRBD1 matching over 7 bases. This CDR3 is built from 13 residues. Germline trimming cut 8 bases from V and 8 bases from J; bases unmatched to any gene: 8. The germline gives CDR1 LGHNT, CDR2 FRNRAP. The CDR3 region has the DNA TGTGCTAGTCGTCAGGGGGTGGGGGAAAAACTGTTTTTT. Translated, it gives CASRQGVGEKLFF.

The chain joins TRBV29-1 to TRBJ2-7; the D gene is possibly TRBD1 (5 bases). The V end was cut by 6 bases, the J end by 7 bases, with 28 bases between. CDR3 length: 16 amino acids. Germline CDR1 is SQVTM and CDR2 is ANQGSEA. The CDR3 spells CSVAIRAPGPLSEQYF. The DNA of the CDR3 is TGCAGCGTAGCCATCAGGGCGCCAGGTCCCCTGAGTGAGCAGTACTTC.

The chain links TRBV2 to TRBJ2-5; 11 bases align to TRBD2. The length of the CDR3 is 16 residues. After removal of 3 bases from V and 4 bases from J, the junction contained 7 bases not matched to a gene. The germline gives CDR1 SNHLY, CDR2 FYNNEI. CDR3 nucleotide sequence: TGTGCCAGCAGTGATTTTAGCGGGGGGGCACGAGAGACCCAGTACTTC. Residues: CASSDFSGGARETQYF.